The present entry profiles one T cell receptor (beta chain) with its context. The sample belongs to a study of blood T cell repertoires in COVID-19. Study at large: Samples of COVID-19 (acute and convalescent) were obtained from the United States, Italy and Spain.

During active infection, Seattle patients enrolled and were then monitored through disease. The CDR3 has 14 amino acids. Germline V gene sequence: CDR1 MNHEY, CDR2 SVGAGI. V shed 0 bases and J 7 bases; nucleotides not matched to a gene: 4. Sequencing used immunoSEQ multiplex PCR; TCRdb keeps in-frame clones, though not all of them. The sample has 130,000 to 150,000 clones; approximately 85% are singletons. This rearrangement joins TRBV6-5 to TRBJ1-2; 8 bases map to TRBD1. The sequence derives from a woman aged 55-70 years with COVID-19, enrolled during active disease. The source material was peripheral blood. CDR3 bases: TGTGCCAGCAGTTACTCGACAGGGGAGGTTGGCTACACCTTC. Translation: CASSYSTGEVGYTF.